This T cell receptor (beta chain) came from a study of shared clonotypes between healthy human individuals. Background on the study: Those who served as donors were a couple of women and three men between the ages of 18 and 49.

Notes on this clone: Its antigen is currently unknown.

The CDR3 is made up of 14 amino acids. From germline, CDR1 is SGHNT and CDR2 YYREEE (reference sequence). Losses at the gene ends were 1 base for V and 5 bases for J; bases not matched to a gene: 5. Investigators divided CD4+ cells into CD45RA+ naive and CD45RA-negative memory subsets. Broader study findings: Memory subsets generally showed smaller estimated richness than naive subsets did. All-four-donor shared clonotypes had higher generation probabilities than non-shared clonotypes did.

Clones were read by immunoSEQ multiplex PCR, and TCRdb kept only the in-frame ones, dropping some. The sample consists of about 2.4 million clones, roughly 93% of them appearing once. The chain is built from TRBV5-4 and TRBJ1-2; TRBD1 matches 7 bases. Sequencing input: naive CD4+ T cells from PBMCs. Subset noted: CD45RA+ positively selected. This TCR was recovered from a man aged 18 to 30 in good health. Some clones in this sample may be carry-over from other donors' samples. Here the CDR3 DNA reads TGTGCCAGCAGCTTGAGGGCACAGGGGTATGGCTACACCTTC. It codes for CASSLRAQGYGYTF.